These 28 T cell receptor beta chains were sequenced from one sample in a study of beta chain features in type 1 diabetes. The isolated RNA, all of it, was reverse transcribed, so expressed TCRB transcripts were what got sequenced. TCRdb's copy holds only in-frame clones and misses some; the assay was immunoSEQ multiplex PCR. The sample shows 200,000 to 250,000 clones, over 7.5% of them seen only once. The sample comprised naive CD4+ T cells from blood. These receptors were obtained from a woman younger than 30 in good health.

This chain uses TRBV27 with TRBJ2-2, with D perhaps matching TRBD2 (6 bases). This CDR3 contains 15 residues. The germline V gene encodes CDR1 MNHEY and CDR2 SMNVEV (reference sequence). V shed 6 bases and J shed 1 base, with 12 bases lying between them. The CDR3 sequence: CASRTGTLNTGELFF. CDR3 bases: TGTGCCAGCAGAACCGGGACTTTGAACACCGGGGAGCTGTTTTTT.

To note about this clone: Other nucleotide sequences from this sample produce the same CDR3. The chain recombines TRBV5-1 with TRBJ2-7; no definite D call. The CDR3 contains 14 residues. V lost 0 bases and J lost 0, with 7 bases in between. Germline lookup yields CDR1 SGHRS and CDR2 YFSETQ. The CDR3 nucleotides read TGCGCCAGCAGCTTGGCACGGAGCTCCTACGAGCAGTACTTC. Amino acid sequence: CASSLARSSYEQYF. The whole variable domain, filled in from reference TRBV5-1 and TRBJ2-7, reads KAGVTQTPRYLIKTRGQQVTLSCSPISGHRSVSWYQQTPGQGLQFLFEYFSETQRNKGNFPGRFSGRQFSNSRSEMNVSTLELGDSALYLCASSLARSSYEQYFGPGTRLTVT.

V is TRBV9 and J is TRBJ2-3; weak D call: TRBD1 (6 bases). The CDR3 is 14 residues long. From germline, CDR1 is SGDLS and CDR2 YYNGEE. V lost 5 bases, J lost 6 bases, and 16 bases lay in between. CDR3 DNA: TGTGCCAGCAGTCGTGGGACAATTGCGGATACGCAGTATTTT. Translation: CASSRGTIADTQYF.

This clone was found a few times. CDR3 sequence: CASSAGLAASTDTQYF. The CDR3 DNA reads TGTGCCAGCAGCGCGGGACTAGCGGCGAGCACAGATACGCAGTATTTT. The chain employs TRBV9 and TRBJ2-3; 11 nucleotides line up with TRBD2. This CDR3 region has 16 residues. Germline V CDR1 and CDR2: SGDLS, YYNGEE. V shed 3 bases and J 0 bases; nucleotides not matched to a gene: 3. Supplemented by reference TRBV9 and TRBJ2-3, the full variable domain reads DSGVTQTPKHLITATGQRVTLRCSPRSGDLSVYWYQQSLDQGLQFLIQYYNGEERAKGNILERFSAQQFPDLHSELNLSSLELGDSALYFCASSAGLAASTDTQYFGPGTRLTVL.

This clone was detected many times. The gene calls are TRBV23-1 and TRBJ1-1, with D possibly being TRBD1 (5 bases). TRBV23-1 is sorted into the ORF group, with uncertain function. V was trimmed by 4 bases and J by 9 bases, leaving 12 bases between them. The CDR3 loop spans 12 amino acids. The CDR3, as DNA: TGCGCCAGCAGTCCGGTGGCAGGGCAAGCTTTCTTT. Translated, it gives CASSPVAGQAFF.

This clone was seen a handful of times. The CDR3 nucleotides read TGTGCCTGGAGTGTACAGGGCCCCAACCCGACAGATACGCAGTATTTT. Protein sequence: CAWSVQGPNPTDTQYF. The chain uses TRBV30 and TRBJ2-3, with D possibly TRBD1 on 6 matching bases. Between the trimmed V and J ends, which lost 0 bases and 3 bases, there was a span of 16 bases. Germline-derived CDR1 and CDR2 are GTSNPN and SVGIG (reference sequence). The CDR3 runs to 16 residues.

This clone was picked up a small number of times. This chain connects TRBV7-8 to TRBJ1-2; 7 bases fit TRBD1. The junction had 5 bases not matched to a gene; V was cut back by 5 bases and J by 2 bases. This CDR3 region has 14 residues. Germline lookup yields CDR1 SGHVS and CDR2 FQNEAQ. This chain's CDR3 is CASSLLGQNYGYTF. The CDR3, as DNA: TGTGCCAGCAGCCTGCTGGGACAGAACTATGGCTACACCTTC.

This clone was seen a few times. V usage is TRBV18 and J usage is TRBJ2-1; TRBD2 matches 8 bases. The V gene end was trimmed by 3 bases and the J gene end by 10 bases; junction bases not matched to a gene: 5. The CDR3 sequence is 13 residues long. CDR1 KGHSH and CDR2 LQKENI come from the germline V gene. The CDR3 loop is CASSPGTRGEQFF. CDR3 sequence (DNA): TGTGCCAGCTCACCCGGGACTAGAGGGGAGCAGTTCTTC.

This chain uses TRBV7-8 with TRBJ2-7; no clear D gene. Trimming cost V 2 bases and J 3 bases, with 5 bases left between them. The CDR3 runs to 12 residues. The V gene's germline CDR1 is SGHVS and CDR2 FQNEAQ. CDR3 nucleotides: TGTGCCAGCAGCTTACGAGACTACGAGCAGTACTTC. Amino acids: CASSLRDYEQYF.

The V call is TRBV10-3, the J call TRBJ1-2; 10 bases are a match to TRBD1. The V gene end was trimmed by 6 bases and the J gene end by 3 bases; junction bases not matched to a gene: 1. Looked up from germline, CDR1 is ENHRY and CDR2 is SYGVKD. This CDR3 is 13 amino acids long. Here the CDR3 reads CAIRDRGDYGYTF. CDR3 DNA: TGTGCCATCAGGGACAGGGGGGACTATGGCTACACCTTC.

The chain joins TRBV30 to TRBJ1-2; unclear D gene. The V and J ends lost 2 bases and 8 bases respectively, with 12 bases between them. Germline V lookup: CDR1 GTSNPN, CDR2 SVGIG (reference sequence). The CDR3 length is 12 residues. CDR3 sequence: CAWSSAGPGYTF. Here the CDR3 DNA reads TGTGCCTGGAGTTCTGCTGGGCCCGGCTACACCTTC.

J is TRBJ2-1 and V is TRBV11-2; possible D gene TRBD2, 6 bases. This CDR3 comprises 17 residues. CDR1 is SGHAT, CDR2 FQNNGV, per germline. V lost 0 bases to trimming and J lost 6 bases, with 18 bases between them. The CDR3 coding sequence is TGTGCCAGCAGCTTAGAGTCAGGGAGGACACTACGCAATGAGCAGTTCTTC. As protein: CASSLESGRTLRNEQFF. Combining the CDR3 with reference TRBV11-2 and TRBJ2-1 gives the whole variable domain EAGVAQSPRYKIIEKRQSVAFWCNPISGHATLYWYQQILGQGPKLLIQFQNNGVVDDSQLPKDRFSAERLKGVDSTLKIQPAKLEDSAVYLCASSLESGRTLRNEQFFGPGTRLTVL.

This clone was counted only a few times. The chain joins TRBV6-5 to TRBJ2-5; D unresolved. V shed 0 bases and J shed 1 base, with 6 bases lying between them. There are 14 residues in the CDR3. CDR1 is MNHEY, CDR2 SVGAGI, per germline. The CDR3 DNA follows: TGTGCCAGCAGTTACTCTCCAGTCCAAGAGACCCAGTACTTC. Its protein product is CASSYSPVQETQYF.

Only a few counts were recorded for this clone. CDR3 amino acids: CASSLSLASYEQYF. CDR3 sequence (DNA): TGTGCCAGCAGCCTAAGCCTAGCGTCCTACGAGCAGTACTTC. The chain couples TRBV7-8 to TRBJ2-7; tentatively, D is TRBD2 (6 bases). The CDR3 has 14 residues. The germline V gene has CDR1 SGHVS and CDR2 FQNEAQ. V shed 5 bases and J shed 1 base, with 12 bases lying between them. Combining the CDR3 with reference TRBV7-8 and TRBJ2-7 gives the whole variable domain GAGVSQSPRYKVAKRGQDVALRCDPISGHVSLFWYQQALGQGPEFLTYFQNEAQLDKSGLPSDRFFAERPEGSVSTLKIQRTQQEDSAVYLCASSLSLASYEQYFGPGTRLTVT.

This clone came up a few times. Distinct nucleotide sequences in the sample also encode this CDR3. V is TRBV5-1 and J is TRBJ2-2, with D unresolved. The CDR3 sequence is 12 residues long. Germline CDR1 and CDR2: SGHRS and YFSETQ. Trimming removed 4 bases from V and 2 bases from J, with 3 bases in between. The CDR3 nucleotides read TGCGCCAGCAGCCTCAACACCGGGGAGCTGTTTTTT. It is translated as CASSLNTGELFF.

V is TRBV5-1 and J is TRBJ2-2; perhaps TRBD1 as D (6 bases). This CDR3 is built from 15 residues. Germline V lookup: CDR1 SGHRS, CDR2 YFSETQ. V was cut by 3 bases and J by 6 bases, with 15 bases left in between. The chain's CDR3 is CASSSPDRFAGELFF. CDR3 coding DNA: TGCGCCAGCAGCTCTCCCGACAGGTTCGCCGGGGAGCTGTTTTTT.

This sequence joins TRBV11-2 and TRBJ2-2; TRBD2 is a possible D gene (7 bases). Germline CDR1 and CDR2: SGHAT and FQNNGV. This CDR3 has 15 amino acids. V gave up 5 bases and J gave up 5 bases, with 15 bases separating them. The chain's CDR3 is CASSGGARRTGELFF. The CDR3 region has the DNA TGTGCCAGCAGCGGGGGGGCTAGGCGAACCGGGGAGCTGTTTTTT.

V usage is TRBV7-9 and J usage is TRBJ1-1, with TRBD1 matching 9 bases. This CDR3 has 15 residues. Germline V gene lookup returns CDR1 SEHNR and CDR2 FQNEAQ (reference sequence). V dropped 2 bases and J dropped 4; count of bases not matched to a gene: 5. The CDR3 bases are TGTGCCAGCAGCTTAATGACAGGGGGAGGCACTGAAGCTTTCTTT. This encodes CASSLMTGGGTEAFF.

This clone has at least ten counts. This chain links TRBV30 with TRBJ2-1, with D tentatively TRBD2 (5 bases). Trimming took off 0 bases at V and 9 bases at J, with 18 bases between the two ends. The length of the CDR3 is 15 residues. Germline CDR1 reads GTSNPN; CDR2 reads SVGIG (reference sequence). The CDR3 protein is CAWSVGRRVSREQFF. In DNA, the CDR3 is TGTGCCTGGAGTGTAGGGAGACGGGTCAGCCGTGAGCAGTTCTTC.

The rearrangement uses TRBV5-4 and TRBJ2-2; D is ambiguous. CDR1 SGHNT and CDR2 YYREEE come from the germline V gene (reference sequence). The CDR3 spans 17 residues. V lost 4 bases and J lost 5, with 21 bases in between. CDR3 in amino acids: CASSPTPTQHGTGELFF. The CDR3 DNA sequence: TGTGCCAGCAGCCCCACTCCGACACAACATGGGACCGGGGAGCTGTTTTTT. Drawing the rest from reference TRBV5-4 and TRBJ2-2, the complete variable domain is ETGVTQSPTHLIKTRGQQVTLRCSSQSGHNTVSWYQQALGQGPQFIFQYYREEENGRGNFPPRFSGLQFPNYSSELNVNALELDDSALYLCASSPTPTQHGTGELFFGEGSRLTVL.

The chain employs TRBV7-9 and TRBJ2-6, with TRBD2 as a possible D gene (6 bases). Between the trimmed V and J ends, which lost 3 bases and 4 bases, there was a span of 19 bases. The CDR3 runs 18 residues. Looked up from germline, CDR1 is SEHNR and CDR2 is FQNEAQ (reference sequence). The CDR3 reads CASSFRRAGVSGANVLTF. For the CDR3, the DNA is TGTGCCAGCAGCTTTCGGAGGGCCGGAGTCTCAGGGGCCAACGTCCTGACTTTC.

This clone was seen more than once but under ten times. The chain links TRBV6-6 to TRBJ1-1; D unclear. Germline V gene sequence: CDR1 MNHNY, CDR2 SVGAGI (reference sequence). Trimming left V 2 bases short and J 3 bases short, with 7 bases between. The length of the CDR3 is 13 residues. This CDR3 reads CASSYLGDTEAFF. The CDR3 DNA reads TGTGCCAGCAGTTACCTAGGAGACACTGAAGCTTTCTTT.

The V call is TRBV21-1, the J call TRBJ2-7; the table's D gene call, TRBD1, was not cross checked with the DNA. TRBV21-1 counts as a pseudogene. The CDR3 is 17 residues long. The CDR3 nucleotides are TGTGCCAGCAGCTGCCCTCGGTTGGCAGGGATCTGCTACGAGCAGTACTTC. Translating it yields CASSCPRLAGICYEQYF.

This clone was seen a handful of times. The chain has TRBV7-2 and TRBJ2-7, with 9 bases fitting TRBD2. The length of the CDR3 is 15 residues. Trimming at V came to 4 bases and at J to 3 bases, leaving 7 bases not matched to a gene. Germline V gene data show CDR1 as SGHTA and CDR2 as FQGNSA. CDR3 coding DNA: TGTGCCAGCAGCTGGGGCCTAGCGGGGATCTACGAGCAGTACTTC. This gives the protein CASSWGLAGIYEQYF. Full variable domain (outside the CDR3, taken from reference TRBV7-2 and TRBJ2-7): GAGVSQSPSNKVTEKGKDVELRCDPISGHTALYWYRQSLGQGLEFLIYFQGNSAPDKSGLPSDRFSAERTGGSVSTLTIQRTQQEDSAVYLCASSWGLAGIYEQYFGPGTRLTVT.

This clone turned up a few times. The rearrangement joins TRBV10-3 to TRBJ2-5, with D perhaps TRBD2 (6 bases). The V gene's germline CDR1 is ENHRY and CDR2 SYGVKD. The CDR3 is 16 amino acids. Trimming stripped 0 bases from V and 2 bases from J, with 13 bases between. CDR3 sequence: CAISESGGGTQETQYF. The CDR3 DNA is TGTGCCATCAGTGAGTCGGGAGGCGGGACTCAAGAGACCCAGTACTTC.

Only a few counts were recorded for this clone. This chain uses TRBV5-1 with TRBJ2-7, with 7 nucleotides matching TRBD2. Losses at the gene ends were 0 bases for V and 0 bases for J; bases not matched to a gene: 9. The CDR3 runs to 17 residues. Per germline, CDR1 SGHRS and CDR2 YFSETQ. The CDR3 loop is CASSLGLSGPSSYEQYF. CDR3 bases: TGCGCCAGCAGCTTGGGGCTTAGCGGGCCGTCCTCCTACGAGCAGTACTTC.

This clone was detected only a few times. This chain uses TRBV27 with TRBJ2-3; TRBD2 matches 12 bases. Germline CDR1 is MNHEY and CDR2 is SMNVEV (reference sequence). The trim removed 3 bases at V and 5 bases at J, leaving 0 bases unmatched. The CDR3 is made up of 14 amino acids. The CDR3 DNA reads as TGTGCCAGCAGTTTGACTAGCGGGAGAGATACGCAGTATTTT. This codes for CASSLTSGRDTQYF.

The V and J genes are TRBV11-2 and TRBJ2-7; a possible D gene is TRBD1 (5 bases). Trimming removed 5 bases at V and 2 bases at J, with 13 bases between. The CDR3 covers 14 residues. From germline, CDR1 is SGHAT and CDR2 FQNNGV. CDR3 bases: TGTGCCAGCAGCCCCTTGGACAAGCCCTACGAGCAGTACTTC. This codes for CASSPLDKPYEQYF.